This T cell receptor beta chain was captured by sequencing in a study of cytomegalovirus exposure and HLA in healthy donors. The CDR3 totals 16 residues. V lost 4 bases and J 0 bases, leaving 13 bases between the germline ends. From germline, CDR1 is KGHSH and CDR2 LQKENI. The study ran its PCR with 60 Vbeta and 13 Jbeta primers. TCRdb's copy holds only in-frame clones and misses some; the assay was immunoSEQ multiplex PCR. The sample gives 100,000 or so clones, 78% of which show up once; approximately 1.3% is in the top ten. The chain uses TRBV18 and TRBJ2-1, with a weak D call TRBD2 (7 bases). Material: PBMCs. The source is a man between 25 and 39 years old in good health and CMV-seronegative. The CDR3 DNA sequence: TGTGCCAGCTCACTCGTTGGGGGGGCCTCCTACAATGAGCAGTTCTTC. It yields the protein CASSLVGGASYNEQFF.